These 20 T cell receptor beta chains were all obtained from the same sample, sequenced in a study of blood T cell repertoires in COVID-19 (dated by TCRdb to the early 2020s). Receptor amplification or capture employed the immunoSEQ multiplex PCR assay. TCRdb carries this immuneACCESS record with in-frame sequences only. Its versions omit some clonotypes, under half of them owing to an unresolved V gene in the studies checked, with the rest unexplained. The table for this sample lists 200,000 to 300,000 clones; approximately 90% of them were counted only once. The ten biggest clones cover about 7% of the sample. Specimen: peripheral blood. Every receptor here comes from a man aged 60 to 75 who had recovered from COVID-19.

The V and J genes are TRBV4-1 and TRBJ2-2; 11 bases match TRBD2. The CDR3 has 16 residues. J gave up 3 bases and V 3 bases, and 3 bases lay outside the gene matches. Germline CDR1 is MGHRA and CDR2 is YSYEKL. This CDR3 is CASSQIAGGDTGELFF. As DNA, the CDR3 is TGCGCCAGCAGCCAGATAGCGGGGGGGGACACCGGGGAGCTGTTTTTT.

CDR3 coding DNA: TGTGCCAGCAGCCCCGACAGGGTGCTTAAAAACATTCAGTACTTC. Protein: CASSPDRVLKNIQYF. The rearrangement joins TRBV5-5 to TRBJ2-4; 7 positions match TRBD1. This CDR3 is built from 15 residues. The germline gives CDR1 SGHKS, CDR2 YYEKEE (reference sequence). Germline trimming cut 4 bases from V and 4 bases from J; bases unmatched to any gene: 8.

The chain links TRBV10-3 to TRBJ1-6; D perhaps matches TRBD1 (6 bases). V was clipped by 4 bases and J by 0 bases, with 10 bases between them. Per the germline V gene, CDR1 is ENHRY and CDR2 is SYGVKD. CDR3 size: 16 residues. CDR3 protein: CAISVGQSSYNSPLHF. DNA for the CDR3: TGTGCCATCAGTGTTGGACAGAGCTCCTATAATTCACCCCTCCACTTT.

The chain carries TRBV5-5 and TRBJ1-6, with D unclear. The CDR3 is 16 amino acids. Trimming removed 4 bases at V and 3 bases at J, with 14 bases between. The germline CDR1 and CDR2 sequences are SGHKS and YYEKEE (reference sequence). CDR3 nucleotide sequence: TGTGCCAGCAGCCCCGGCGGAGTCCTCTATAATTCACCCCTCCACTTT. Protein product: CASSPGGVLYNSPLHF.

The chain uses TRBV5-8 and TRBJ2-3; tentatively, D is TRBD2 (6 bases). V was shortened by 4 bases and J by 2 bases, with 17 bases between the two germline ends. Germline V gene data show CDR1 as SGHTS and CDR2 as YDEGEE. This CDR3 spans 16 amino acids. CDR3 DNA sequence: TGTGCCAGCAGCCCCACGGGACTCGAAGTCACAGATACGCAGTATTTT. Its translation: CASSPTGLEVTDTQYF.

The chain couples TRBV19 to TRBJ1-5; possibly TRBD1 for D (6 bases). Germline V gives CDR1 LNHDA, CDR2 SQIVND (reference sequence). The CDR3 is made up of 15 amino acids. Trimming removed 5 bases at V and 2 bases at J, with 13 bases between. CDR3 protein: CASSLQGGGNQPQHF. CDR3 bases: TGTGCCAGTAGTTTACAGGGAGGGGGCAATCAGCCCCAGCATTTT.

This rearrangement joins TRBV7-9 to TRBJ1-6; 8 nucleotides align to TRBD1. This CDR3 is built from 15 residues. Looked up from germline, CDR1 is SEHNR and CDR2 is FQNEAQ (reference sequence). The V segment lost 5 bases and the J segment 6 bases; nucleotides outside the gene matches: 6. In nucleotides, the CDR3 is TGTGCCAGCAGCCCACAGGGGGATCTTAATTCACCCCTCCACTTT. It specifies CASSPQGDLNSPLHF.

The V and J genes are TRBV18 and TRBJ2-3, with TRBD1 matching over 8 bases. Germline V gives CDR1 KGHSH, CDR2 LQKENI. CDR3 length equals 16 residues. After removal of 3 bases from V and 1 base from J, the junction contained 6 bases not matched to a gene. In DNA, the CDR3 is TGTGCCAGCTCACCGTATACAGGGGGACGCACAGATACGCAGTATTTT. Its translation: CASSPYTGGRTDTQYF.

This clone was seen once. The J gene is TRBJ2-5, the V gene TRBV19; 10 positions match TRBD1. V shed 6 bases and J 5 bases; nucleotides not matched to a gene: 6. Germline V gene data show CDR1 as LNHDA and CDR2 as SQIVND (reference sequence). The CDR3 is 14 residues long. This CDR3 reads CASRPGTGAETQYF. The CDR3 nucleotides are TGTGCCAGTAGACCCGGGACAGGGGCTGAGACCCAGTACTTC.

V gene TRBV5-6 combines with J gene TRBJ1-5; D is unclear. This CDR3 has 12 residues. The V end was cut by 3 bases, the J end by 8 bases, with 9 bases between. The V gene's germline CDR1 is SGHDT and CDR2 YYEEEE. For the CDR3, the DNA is TGTGCCAGCAGCTCCCTAACGGAGCCCCAGCATTTT. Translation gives CASSSLTEPQHF.

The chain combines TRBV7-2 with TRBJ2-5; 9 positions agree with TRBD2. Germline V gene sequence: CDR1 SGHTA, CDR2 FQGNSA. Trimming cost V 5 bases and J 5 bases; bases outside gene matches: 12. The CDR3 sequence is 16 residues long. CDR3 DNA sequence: TGTGCCAGCAGCATCTTGGGAGCGGGGGGTGGCGAGACCCAGTACTTC. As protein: CASSILGAGGGETQYF.

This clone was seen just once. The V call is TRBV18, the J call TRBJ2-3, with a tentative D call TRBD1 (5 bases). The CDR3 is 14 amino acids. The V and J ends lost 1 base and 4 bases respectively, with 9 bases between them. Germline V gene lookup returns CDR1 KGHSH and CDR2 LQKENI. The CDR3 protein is CASSPLQGPDTQYF. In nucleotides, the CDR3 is TGTGCCAGCTCACCACTGCAGGGCCCAGATACGCAGTATTTT.

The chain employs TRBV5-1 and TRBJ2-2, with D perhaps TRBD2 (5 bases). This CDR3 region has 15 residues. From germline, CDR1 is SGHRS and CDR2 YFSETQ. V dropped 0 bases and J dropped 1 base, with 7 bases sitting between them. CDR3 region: CASSLDAGNTGELFF. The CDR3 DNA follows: TGCGCCAGCAGCTTGGATGCGGGGAACACCGGGGAGCTGTTTTTT.

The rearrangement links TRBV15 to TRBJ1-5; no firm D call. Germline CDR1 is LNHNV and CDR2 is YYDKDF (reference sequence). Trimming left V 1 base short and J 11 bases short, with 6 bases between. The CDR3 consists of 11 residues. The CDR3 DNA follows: TGTGCCACCAGCAGAGGCGCGGCCCAGCATTTT. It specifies CATSRGAAQHF.

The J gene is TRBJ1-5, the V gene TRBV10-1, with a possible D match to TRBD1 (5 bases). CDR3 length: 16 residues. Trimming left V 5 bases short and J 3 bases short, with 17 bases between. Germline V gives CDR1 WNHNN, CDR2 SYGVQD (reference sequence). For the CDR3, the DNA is TGCGCCAGCAGTTCCGCGACAGACTCTCACAATCAGCCCCAGCATTTT. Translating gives CASSSATDSHNQPQHF.

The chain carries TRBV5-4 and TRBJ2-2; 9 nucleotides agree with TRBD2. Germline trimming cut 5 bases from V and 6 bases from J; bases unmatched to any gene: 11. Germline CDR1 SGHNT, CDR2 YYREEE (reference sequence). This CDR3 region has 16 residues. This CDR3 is CASSLLAGPGPGELFF. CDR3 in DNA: TGTGCCAGCAGTCTCCTAGCGGGGCCTGGACCCGGGGAGCTGTTTTTT. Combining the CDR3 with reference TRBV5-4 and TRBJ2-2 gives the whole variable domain ETGVTQSPTHLIKTRGQQVTLRCSSQSGHNTVSWYQQALGQGPQFIFQYYREEENGRGNFPPRFSGLQFPNYSSELNVNALELDDSALYLCASSLLAGPGPGELFFGEGSRLTVL.

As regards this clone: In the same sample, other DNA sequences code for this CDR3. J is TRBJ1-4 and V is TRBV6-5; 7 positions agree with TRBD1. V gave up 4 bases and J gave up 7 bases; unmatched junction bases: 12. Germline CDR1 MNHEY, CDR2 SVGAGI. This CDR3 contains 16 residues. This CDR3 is CASSSPTNRGFEKLFF. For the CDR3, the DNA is TGTGCCAGCAGTTCACCTACGAACAGGGGATTTGAAAAACTGTTTTTT.

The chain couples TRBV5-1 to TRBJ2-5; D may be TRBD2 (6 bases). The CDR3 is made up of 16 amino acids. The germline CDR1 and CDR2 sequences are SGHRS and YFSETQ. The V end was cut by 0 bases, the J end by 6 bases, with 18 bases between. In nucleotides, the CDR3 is TGCGCCAGCAGCTTGGGGGCTAGCGCCCGAAGGAAGACCCAGTACTTC. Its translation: CASSLGASARRKTQYF.

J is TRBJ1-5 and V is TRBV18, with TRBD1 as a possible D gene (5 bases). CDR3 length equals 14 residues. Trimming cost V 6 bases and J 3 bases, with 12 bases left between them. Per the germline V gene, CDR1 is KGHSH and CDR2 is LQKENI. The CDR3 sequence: CASSVQAINQPQHF. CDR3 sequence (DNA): TGTGCCAGCTCGGTACAGGCTATCAATCAGCCCCAGCATTTT.

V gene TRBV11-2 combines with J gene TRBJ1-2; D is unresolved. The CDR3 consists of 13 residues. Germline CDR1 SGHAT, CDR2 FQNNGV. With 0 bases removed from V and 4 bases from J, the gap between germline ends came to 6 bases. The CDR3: CASSLEQLYGYTF. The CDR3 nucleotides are TGTGCCAGCAGCTTAGAACAGCTCTATGGCTACACCTTC.